This T cell receptor beta chain is from a study of memory B cells and T cells in multiple sclerosis. Stimulus-free culture yielded autoproliferating CFSE-dim and non-proliferating CFSE-high T cells, each sequenced separately. Cultures began with roughly 49 million CFSE-labeled PBMCs, unstimulated for 7 days, with replicate wells pooled. Per germline, CDR1 MNHEY and CDR2 SVGAGI. The CDR3 is 15 amino acids. Data came from immunoSEQ multiplex PCR; TCRdb stores just in-frame clones and leaves some out. The data show about 42,000 clones, approximately 80% seen once. A note on this clone: The antigen remains undetermined.

The TCR was taken from a human donor with multiple sclerosis. This chain uses TRBV6-5 with TRBJ2-5; 7 nucleotides line up with TRBD1. The DNA end is a closer match to TRBJ2-7, so the J assignment may be wrong. Sequenced: PBMCs from blood kept in culture. The CDR3 protein is CASSSYGTVVYEQYF. DNA for the CDR3: TGTGCCAGCAGTTCATACGGGACAGTGGTCTACGAGCAGTACTTC.